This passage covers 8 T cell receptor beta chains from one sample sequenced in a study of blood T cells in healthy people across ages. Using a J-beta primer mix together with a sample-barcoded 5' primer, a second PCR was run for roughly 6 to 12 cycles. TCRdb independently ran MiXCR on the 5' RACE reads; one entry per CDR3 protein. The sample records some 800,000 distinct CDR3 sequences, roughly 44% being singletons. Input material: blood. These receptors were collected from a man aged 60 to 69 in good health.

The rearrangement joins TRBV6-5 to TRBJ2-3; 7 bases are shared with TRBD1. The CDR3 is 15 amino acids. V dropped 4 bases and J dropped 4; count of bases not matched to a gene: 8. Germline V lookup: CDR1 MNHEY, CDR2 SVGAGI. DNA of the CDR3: TGTGCCAGCAGTTCCAGACAGGGACGGGCAGATACGCAGTATTTT. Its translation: CASSSRQGRADTQYF.

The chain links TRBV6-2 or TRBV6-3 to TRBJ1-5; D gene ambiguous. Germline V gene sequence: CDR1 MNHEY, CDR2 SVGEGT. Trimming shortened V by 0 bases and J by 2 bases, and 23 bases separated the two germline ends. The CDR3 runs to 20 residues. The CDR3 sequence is CASSYSSARNPLPRNQPQHF. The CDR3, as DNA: TGTGCCAGCAGTTACTCTTCCGCACGTAACCCCCTTCCTCGCAATCAGCCCCAGCATTTT.

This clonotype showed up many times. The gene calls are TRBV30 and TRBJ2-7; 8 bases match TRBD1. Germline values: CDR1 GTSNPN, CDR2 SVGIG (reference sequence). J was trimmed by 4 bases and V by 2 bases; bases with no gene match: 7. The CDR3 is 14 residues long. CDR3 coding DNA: TGTGCCTGGAGTTTAGGACAGGGAGTGTACGAGCAGTACTTC. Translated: CAWSLGQGVYEQYF. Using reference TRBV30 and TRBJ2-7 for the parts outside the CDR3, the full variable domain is SQTIHQWPATLVQPVGSPLSLECTVEGTSNPNLYWYRQAAGRGLQLLFYSVGIGQISSEVPQNLSASRPQDRQFILSSKKLLLSDSGFYLCAWSLGQGVYEQYFGPGTRLTVT.

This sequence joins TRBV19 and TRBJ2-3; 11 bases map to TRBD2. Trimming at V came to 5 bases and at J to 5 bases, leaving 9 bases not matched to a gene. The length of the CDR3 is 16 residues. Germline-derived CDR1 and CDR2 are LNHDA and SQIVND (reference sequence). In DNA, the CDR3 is TGTGCCAGTAGTTTAATAGCGGGGGGGGTCCGAGATACGCAGTATTTT. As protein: CASSLIAGGVRDTQYF. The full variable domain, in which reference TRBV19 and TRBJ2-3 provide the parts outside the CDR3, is DGGITQSPKYLFRKEGQNVTLSCEQNLNHDAMYWYRQDPGQGLRLIYYSQIVNDFQKGDIAEGYSVSREKKESFPLTVTSAQKNPTAFYLCASSLIAGGVRDTQYFGPGTRLTVL.

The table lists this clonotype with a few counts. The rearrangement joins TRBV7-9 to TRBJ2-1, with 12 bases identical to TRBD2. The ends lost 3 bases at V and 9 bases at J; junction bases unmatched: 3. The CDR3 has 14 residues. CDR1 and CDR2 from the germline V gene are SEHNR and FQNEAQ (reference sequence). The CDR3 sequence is CASSFPTSGGEQFF. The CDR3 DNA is TGTGCCAGCAGCTTCCCGACTAGCGGGGGTGAGCAGTTCTTC.

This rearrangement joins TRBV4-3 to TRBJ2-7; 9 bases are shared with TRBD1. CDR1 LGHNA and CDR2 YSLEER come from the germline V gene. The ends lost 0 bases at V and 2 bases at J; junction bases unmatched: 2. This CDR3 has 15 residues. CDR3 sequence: CASSQETGGTYEQYF. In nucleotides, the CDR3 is TGCGCCAGCAGCCAAGAAACAGGGGGCACCTACGAGCAGTACTTC.

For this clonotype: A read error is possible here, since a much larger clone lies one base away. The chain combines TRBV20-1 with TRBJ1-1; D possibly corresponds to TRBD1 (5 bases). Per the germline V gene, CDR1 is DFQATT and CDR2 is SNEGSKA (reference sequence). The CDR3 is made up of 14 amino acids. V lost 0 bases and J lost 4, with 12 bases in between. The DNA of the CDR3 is TGCAGTGCTAGAGATTGTGGGGCAACCACTGAAGCTTTCTTT. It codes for CSARDCGATTEAFF.

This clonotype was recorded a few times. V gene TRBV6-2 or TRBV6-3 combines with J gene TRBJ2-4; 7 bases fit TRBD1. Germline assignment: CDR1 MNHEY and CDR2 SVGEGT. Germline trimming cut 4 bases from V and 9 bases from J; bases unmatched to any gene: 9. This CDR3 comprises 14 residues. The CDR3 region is CASSSTGVVSIQYF. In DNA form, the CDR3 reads TGTGCCAGCAGTTCCACAGGGGTTGTGAGCATTCAGTACTTC.